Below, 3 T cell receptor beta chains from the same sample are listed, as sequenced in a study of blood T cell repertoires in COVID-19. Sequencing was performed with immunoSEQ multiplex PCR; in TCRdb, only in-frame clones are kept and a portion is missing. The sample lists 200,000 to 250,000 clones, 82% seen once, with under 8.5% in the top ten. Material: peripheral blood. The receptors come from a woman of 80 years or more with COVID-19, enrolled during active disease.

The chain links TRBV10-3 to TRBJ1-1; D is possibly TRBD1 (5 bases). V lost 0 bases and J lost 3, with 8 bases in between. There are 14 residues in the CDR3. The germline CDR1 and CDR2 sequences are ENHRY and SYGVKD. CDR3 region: CAISESWGDTEAFF. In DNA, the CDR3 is TGTGCCATCAGTGAGTCATGGGGGGACACTGAAGCTTTCTTT.

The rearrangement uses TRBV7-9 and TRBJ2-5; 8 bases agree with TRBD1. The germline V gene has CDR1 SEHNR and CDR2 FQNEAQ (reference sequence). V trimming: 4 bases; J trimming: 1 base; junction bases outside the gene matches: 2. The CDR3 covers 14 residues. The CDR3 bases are TGTGCCAGCAGCTCCGGGACAGGCCAAGAGACCCAGTACTTC. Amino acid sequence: CASSSGTGQETQYF.

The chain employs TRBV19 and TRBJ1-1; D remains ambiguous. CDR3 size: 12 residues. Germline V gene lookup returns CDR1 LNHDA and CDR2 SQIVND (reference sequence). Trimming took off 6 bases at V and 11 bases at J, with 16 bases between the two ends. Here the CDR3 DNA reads TGTGCCAGTAGCGGGTCTATGTCCTCGGCTTTCTTT. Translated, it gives CASSGSMSSAFF.